A single sample gave rise to the 9 T cell receptor beta chains below, sequenced in a study of blood T cells in healthy people across ages. A sample-barcoded 5' primer and a J-beta primer mix were used in a second PCR of roughly 7 to 12 cycles. MiXCR, run by TCRdb on the 5' RACE reads, gives a single entry per CDR3 protein. This sample carries approximately 830,000 distinct CDR3 sequences, roughly 60% of them seen once, and the ten largest clones take 28%. Sequenced input: blood. Source of these receptors: a man aged 30 to 45 in good health.

This chain joins TRBV5-5 and TRBJ2-1; no firm D call. V lost 0 bases and J lost 5, with 6 bases in between. The CDR3 has 13 amino acids. Germline CDR1 SGHKS, CDR2 YYEKEE (reference sequence). The CDR3 sequence is CASSLEGHNEQFF. CDR3 nucleotides: TGTGCCAGCAGCTTGGAAGGACACAATGAGCAGTTCTTC.

There are a few counts of this clonotype. This chain uses TRBV6-1 with TRBJ2-7; a possible D gene is TRBD1 (5 bases). Trimming shortened V by 4 bases and J by 3 bases, and 13 bases separated the two germline ends. Looked up from germline, CDR1 is MNHNS and CDR2 is SASEGT. The CDR3 loop spans 14 amino acids. The CDR3 is CASSVGAASYEQYF. The DNA of the CDR3 is TGTGCCAGCAGTGTAGGGGCAGCAAGCTACGAGCAGTACTTC.

V gene TRBV20-1 combines with J gene TRBJ2-3; weak D call: TRBD2 (6 bases). With 0 bases removed from V and 4 bases from J, the gap between germline ends came to 17 bases. Per the germline V gene, CDR1 is DFQATT and CDR2 is SNEGSKA (reference sequence). The CDR3 totals 16 residues. CDR3 protein: CSARDFGGPRADTQYF. The CDR3 DNA is TGCAGTGCTAGAGATTTTGGAGGGCCACGAGCAGATACGCAGTATTTT.

V is TRBV2 and J is TRBJ2-7; TRBD1 matches 9 bases. This CDR3 contains 14 residues. V lost 8 bases to trimming and J lost 6 bases; unmatched junction nucleotides: 11. From germline, CDR1 is SNHLY and CDR2 FYNNEI. The CDR3, as DNA: TGTGCCAGCCAAAACCGGGACAGGGCACCCGAGCAGTACTTC. This sequence encodes CASQNRDRAPEQYF.

This chain joins TRBV2 and TRBJ2-1, with D possibly matching TRBD2 (5 bases). With 3 bases removed from V and 7 bases from J, the gap between germline ends came to 13 bases. Germline V gene data show CDR1 as SNHLY and CDR2 as FYNNEI. CDR3 length: 14 amino acids. CDR3: CASSEDREVNEQFF. The CDR3 nucleotides are TGTGCCAGCAGTGAGGATCGGGAAGTGAATGAGCAGTTCTTC.

This clonotype was counted between two and nine times. This chain uses TRBV20-1 with TRBJ2-4, with TRBD1 identical over 7 bases. V dropped 4 bases and J dropped 13; count of bases not matched to a gene: 13. The V gene's germline CDR1 is DFQATT and CDR2 SNEGSKA (reference sequence). This CDR3 comprises 13 residues. Written as DNA, the CDR3 is TGCAGTGCTAAAACAGGGGTCCCCCTAGGGCAGTACTTC. It specifies CSAKTGVPLGQYF.

This chain joins TRBV4-3 and TRBJ2-5, with D possibly being TRBD1 (5 bases). This CDR3 has 15 residues. The ends were cut back, 4 bases at V and 5 bases at J, with 17 bases in the middle. Looked up from germline, CDR1 is LGHNA and CDR2 is YSLEER. The CDR3 region is CASSRNPRDRETQYF. The CDR3, as DNA: TGCGCCAGCAGCCGTAACCCCAGGGATAGGGAGACCCAGTACTTC.

This clonotype turned up a few times. The chain recombines TRBV24-1 with TRBJ2-4; D may be TRBD2 (5 bases). The V end was cut by 5 bases, the J end by 0 bases, with 7 bases between. Germline lookup yields CDR1 KGHDR and CDR2 SFDVKD. The length of the CDR3 is 14 residues. The DNA of the CDR3 is TGTGCCACCAGTGCAAGCGGAGCCAAAAACATTCAGTACTTC. It encodes CATSASGAKNIQYF.

This chain uses TRBV29-1 with TRBJ2-1, with 7 bases lining up with TRBD1. The germline CDR1 and CDR2 sequences are SQVTM and ANQGSEA. Unmatched junction bases numbered 8, after V lost 5 bases and J lost 4 bases. The CDR3 is 14 residues long. The DNA of the CDR3 is TGCAGCGTTAAAAGAGGGGGCACTTACAATGAGCAGTTCTTC. It codes for CSVKRGGTYNEQFF.